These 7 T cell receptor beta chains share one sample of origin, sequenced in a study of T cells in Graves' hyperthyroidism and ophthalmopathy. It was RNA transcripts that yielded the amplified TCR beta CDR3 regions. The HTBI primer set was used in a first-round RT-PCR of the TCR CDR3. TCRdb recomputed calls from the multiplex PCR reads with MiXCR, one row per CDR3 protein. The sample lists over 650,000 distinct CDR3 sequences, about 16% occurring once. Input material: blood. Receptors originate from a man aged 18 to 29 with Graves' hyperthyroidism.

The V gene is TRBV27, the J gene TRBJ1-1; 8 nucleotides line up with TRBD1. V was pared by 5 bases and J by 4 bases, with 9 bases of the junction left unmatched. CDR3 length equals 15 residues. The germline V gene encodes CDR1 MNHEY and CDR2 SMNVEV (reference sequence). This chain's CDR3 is CASSPGQGFVTEAFF. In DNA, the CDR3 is TGTGCCAGCAGTCCCGGACAGGGTTTTGTCACTGAAGCTTTCTTT.

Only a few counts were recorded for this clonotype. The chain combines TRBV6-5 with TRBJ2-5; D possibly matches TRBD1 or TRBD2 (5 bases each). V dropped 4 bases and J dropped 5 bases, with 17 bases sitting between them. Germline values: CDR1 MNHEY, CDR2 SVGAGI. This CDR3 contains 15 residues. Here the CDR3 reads CASSSRFPEGETQYF. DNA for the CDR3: TGTGCCAGCAGTTCCAGATTCCCTGAGGGGGAGACCCAGTACTTC.

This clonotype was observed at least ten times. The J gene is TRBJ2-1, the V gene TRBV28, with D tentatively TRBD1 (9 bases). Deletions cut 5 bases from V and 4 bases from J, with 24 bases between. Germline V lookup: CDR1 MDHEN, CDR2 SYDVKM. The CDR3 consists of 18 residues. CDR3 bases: TGTGCCAGCAGTCTCCGGGACAGGGAACTAGCGGTTTACAATGAGCAGTTCTTC. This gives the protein CASSLRDRELAVYNEQFF.

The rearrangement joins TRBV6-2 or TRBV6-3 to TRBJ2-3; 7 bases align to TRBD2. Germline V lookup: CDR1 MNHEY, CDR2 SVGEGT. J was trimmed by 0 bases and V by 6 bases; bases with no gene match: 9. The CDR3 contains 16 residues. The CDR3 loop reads CASSARGAGSTDTQYF. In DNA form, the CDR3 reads TGTGCCAGCAGCGCACGGGGAGCGGGGAGCACAGATACGCAGTATTTT.

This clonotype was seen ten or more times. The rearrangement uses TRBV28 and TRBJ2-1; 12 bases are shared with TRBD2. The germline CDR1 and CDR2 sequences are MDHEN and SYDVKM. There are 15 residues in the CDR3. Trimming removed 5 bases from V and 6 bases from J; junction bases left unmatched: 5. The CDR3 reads CASSPSSGGGNEQFF. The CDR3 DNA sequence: TGTGCCAGCAGTCCCTCTAGCGGGGGGGGCAATGAGCAGTTCTTC.

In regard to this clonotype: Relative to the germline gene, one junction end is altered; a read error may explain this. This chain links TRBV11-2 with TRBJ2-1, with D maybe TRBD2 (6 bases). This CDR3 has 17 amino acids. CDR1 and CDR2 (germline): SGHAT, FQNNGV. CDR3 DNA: TGTGCCAGCAACTTAGTGTCCGGGAGCCCCTTTCACAATGAGCAGTTCTTC. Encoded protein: CASNLVSGSPFHNEQFF.

CDR3 in DNA: TGTGCCAGCAGCCAAGCCCCGGGACTAGCGGGATTCCGGAGCACAGATACGCAGTATTTT. This codes for CASSQAPGLAGFRSTDTQYF. The chain employs TRBV5-5 and TRBJ2-3; 13 nucleotides line up with TRBD2. The CDR3 spans 20 residues. V dropped 4 bases and J dropped 0; count of bases not matched to a gene: 14. Germline V CDR1 and CDR2: SGHKS, YYEKEE (reference sequence). Supplemented by reference TRBV5-5 and TRBJ2-3, the full variable domain reads DAGVTQSPTHLIKTRGQQVTLRCSPISGHKSVSWYQQVLGQGPQFIFQYYEKEERGRGNFPDRFSARQFPNYSSELNVNALLLGDSALYLCASSQAPGLAGFRSTDTQYFGPGTRLTVL.